The clone carrying this T cell receptor beta chain appeared many times. The antigen is undetermined. Unique molecular identifier tags were affixed to discrete cDNA molecules. TCRdb re-analysed the 5' RACE reads in MiXCR, keeping a single row per CDR3 protein. The sample carries about 30,000 distinct CDR3 sequences, about 6% recorded once. The sample belongs to a study of early T cells in non-severe SARS-CoV-2 infection. Study summary: The input, bulk RNA from unsorted whole blood, was sequenced, and chains were unpaired. The study's findings and limits: CD4 and private specificities were missed by VDJdb matching, which favored anti-spike CD8 responses.

The source material was whole blood. The sequence was collected from an adult who was a healthcare worker with PCR-confirmed SARS-CoV-2 infection or an uninfected control (not recorded which).

The CDR3 region is CASSLFAGNTEAFF. The CDR3 DNA is TGTGCCAGCAGTTTATTCGCAGGGAACACTGAAGCTTTCTTT. The chain has TRBV28 and TRBJ1-1, with unresolved D. CDR3 size: 14 residues. Trimming removed 1 base at V and 1 base at J, with 7 bases between. Germline CDR1 and CDR2: MDHEN and SYDVKM.